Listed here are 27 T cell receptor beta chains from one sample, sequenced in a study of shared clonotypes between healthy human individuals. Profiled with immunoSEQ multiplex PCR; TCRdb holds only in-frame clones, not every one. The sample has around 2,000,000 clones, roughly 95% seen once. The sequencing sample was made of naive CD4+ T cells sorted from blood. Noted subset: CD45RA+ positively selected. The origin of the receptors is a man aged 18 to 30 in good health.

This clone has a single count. CDR3 in DNA: TGTGCCAGCAGCGCACGGGTTTACGAGCAGTACTTC. This codes for CASSARVYEQYF. V is TRBV6-1 and J is TRBJ2-7; D ambiguous. This CDR3 region has 12 residues. Germline V CDR1 and CDR2: MNHNS, SASEGT. V was pared by 6 bases and J by 4 bases, with 10 bases between.

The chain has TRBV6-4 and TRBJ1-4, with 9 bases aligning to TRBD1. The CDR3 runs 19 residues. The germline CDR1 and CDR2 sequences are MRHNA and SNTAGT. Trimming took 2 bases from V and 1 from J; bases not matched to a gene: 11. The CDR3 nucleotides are TGTGCCAGCAGTGACCGTATACAACAGGGGGCTAGAACTAATGAAAAACTGTTTTTT. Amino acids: CASSDRIQQGARTNEKLFF.

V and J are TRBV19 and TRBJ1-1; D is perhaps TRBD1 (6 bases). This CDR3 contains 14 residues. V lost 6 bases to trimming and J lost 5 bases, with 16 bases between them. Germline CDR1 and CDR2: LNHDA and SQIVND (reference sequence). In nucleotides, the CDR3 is TGTGCCAGTAGCAAGACAGGTAAGGAGACTGAAGCTTTCTTT. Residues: CASSKTGKETEAFF.

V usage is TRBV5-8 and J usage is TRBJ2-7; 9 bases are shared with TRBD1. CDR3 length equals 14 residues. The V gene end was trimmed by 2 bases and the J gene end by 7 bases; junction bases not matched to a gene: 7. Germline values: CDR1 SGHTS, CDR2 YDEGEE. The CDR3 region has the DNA TGTGCCAGCAGCTTAGGACAGGGGTCATCGGAGCAGTACTTC. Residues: CASSLGQGSSEQYF.

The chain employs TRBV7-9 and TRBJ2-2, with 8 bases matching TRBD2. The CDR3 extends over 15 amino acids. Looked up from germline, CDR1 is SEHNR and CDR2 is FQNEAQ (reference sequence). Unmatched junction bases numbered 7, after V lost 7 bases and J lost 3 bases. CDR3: CASNPGLAYTGELFF. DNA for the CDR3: TGTGCCAGCAACCCCGGACTAGCTTACACCGGGGAGCTGTTTTTT.

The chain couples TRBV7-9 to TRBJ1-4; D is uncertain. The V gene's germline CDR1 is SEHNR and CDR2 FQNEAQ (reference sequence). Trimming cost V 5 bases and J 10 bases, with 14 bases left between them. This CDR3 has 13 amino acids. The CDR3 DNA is TGTGCCAGCAGCCCGAAGACGGGGAGAAAACTGTTTTTT. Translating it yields CASSPKTGRKLFF.

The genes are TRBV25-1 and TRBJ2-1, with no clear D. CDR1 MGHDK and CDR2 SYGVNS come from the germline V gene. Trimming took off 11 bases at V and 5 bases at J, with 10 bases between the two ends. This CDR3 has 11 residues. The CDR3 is CACATNNEQFF. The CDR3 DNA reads TGTGCCTGCGCCACCAACAATGAGCAGTTCTTC.

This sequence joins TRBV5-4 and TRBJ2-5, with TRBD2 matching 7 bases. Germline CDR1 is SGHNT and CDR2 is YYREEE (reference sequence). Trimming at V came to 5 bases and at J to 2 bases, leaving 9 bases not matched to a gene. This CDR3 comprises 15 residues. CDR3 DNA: TGTGCCAGCAGACAGCGACTAGCTGCACAAGAGACCCAGTACTTC. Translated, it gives CASRQRLAAQETQYF.

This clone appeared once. The CDR3 region is CASSYRAGQVKDTQYF. The CDR3 DNA sequence: TGTGCCAGCAGCTATCGGGCGGGACAGGTTAAGGATACGCAGTATTTT. The rearrangement links TRBV5-4 to TRBJ2-3, with TRBD1 matching 8 bases. The J segment lost 6 bases and the V segment lost 3 bases, leaving 12 bases of the junction unmatched. CDR1 and CDR2 from the germline V gene are SGHNT and YYREEE (reference sequence). This CDR3 has 16 amino acids.

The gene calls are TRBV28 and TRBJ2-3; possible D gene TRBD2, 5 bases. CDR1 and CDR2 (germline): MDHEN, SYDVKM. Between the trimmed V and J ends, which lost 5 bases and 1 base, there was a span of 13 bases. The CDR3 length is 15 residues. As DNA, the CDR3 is TGTGCCAGCAGTCCCTTTAGCGCCGGCACAGATACGCAGTATTTT. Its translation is CASSPFSAGTDTQYF. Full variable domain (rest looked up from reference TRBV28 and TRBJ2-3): DVKVTQSSRYLVKRTGEKVFLECVQDMDHENMFWYRQDPGLGLRLIYFSYDVKMKEKGDIPEGYSVSREKKERFSLILESASTNQTSMYLCASSPFSAGTDTQYFGPGTRLTVL.

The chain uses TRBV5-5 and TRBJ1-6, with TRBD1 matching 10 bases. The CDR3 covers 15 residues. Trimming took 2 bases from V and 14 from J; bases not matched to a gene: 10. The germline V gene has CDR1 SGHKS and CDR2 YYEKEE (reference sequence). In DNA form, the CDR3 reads TGTGCCAGCAGCTTAAGGACAGGGGGGGTTTTGGCCCTCCACTTT. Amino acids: CASSLRTGGVLALHF.

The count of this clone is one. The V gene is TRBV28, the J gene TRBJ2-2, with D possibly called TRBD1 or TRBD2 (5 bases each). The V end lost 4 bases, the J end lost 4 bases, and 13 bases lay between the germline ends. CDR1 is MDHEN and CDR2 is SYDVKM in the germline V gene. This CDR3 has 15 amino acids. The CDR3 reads CASSWDVARTGELFF. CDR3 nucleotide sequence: TGTGCCAGCAGTTGGGACGTCGCACGCACCGGGGAGCTGTTTTTT.

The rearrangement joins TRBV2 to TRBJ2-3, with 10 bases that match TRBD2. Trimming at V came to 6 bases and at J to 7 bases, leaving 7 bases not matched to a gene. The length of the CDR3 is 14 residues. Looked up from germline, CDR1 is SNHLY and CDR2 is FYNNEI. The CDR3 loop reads CASRRTSGDNTQYF. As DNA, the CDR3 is TGTGCCAGCAGACGGACTAGCGGAGACAATACGCAGTATTTT. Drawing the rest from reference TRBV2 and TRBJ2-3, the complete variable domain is EPEVTQTPSHQVTQMGQEVILRCVPISNHLYFYWYRQILGQKVEFLVSFYNNEISEKSEIFDDQFSVERPDGSNFTLKIRSTKLEDSAMYFCASRRTSGDNTQYFGPGTRLTVL.

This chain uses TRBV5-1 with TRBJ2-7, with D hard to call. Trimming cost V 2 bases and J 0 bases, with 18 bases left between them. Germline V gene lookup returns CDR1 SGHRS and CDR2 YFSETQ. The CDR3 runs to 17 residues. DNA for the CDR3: TGCGCCAGCAGCTTTCTCCCCCCAGGCGGCGACTCCTACGAGCAGTACTTC. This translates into CASSFLPPGGDSYEQYF. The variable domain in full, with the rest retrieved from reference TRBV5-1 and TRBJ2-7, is KAGVTQTPRYLIKTRGQQVTLSCSPISGHRSVSWYQQTPGQGLQFLFEYFSETQRNKGNFPGRFSGRQFSNSRSEMNVSTLELGDSALYLCASSFLPPGGDSYEQYFGPGTRLTVT.

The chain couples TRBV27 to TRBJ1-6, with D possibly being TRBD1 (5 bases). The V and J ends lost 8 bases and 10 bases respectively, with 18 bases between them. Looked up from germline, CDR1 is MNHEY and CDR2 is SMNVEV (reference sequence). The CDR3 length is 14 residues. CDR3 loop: CASPESRRVSPLHF. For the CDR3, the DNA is TGTGCCAGCCCCGAGTCCCGCAGGGTATCACCCCTCCACTTT.

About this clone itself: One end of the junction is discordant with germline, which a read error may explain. CDR3 sequence reads: CASSIDLSPPRVNF. DNA of the CDR3: TGTGCCAGTAGTATAGATCTATCTCCACCAAGAGTGAACTTC. This sequence joins TRBV19 and TRBJ2-5; D gene unclear. The CDR3 contains 14 residues. Germline V CDR1 and CDR2: LNHDA, SQIVND (reference sequence).

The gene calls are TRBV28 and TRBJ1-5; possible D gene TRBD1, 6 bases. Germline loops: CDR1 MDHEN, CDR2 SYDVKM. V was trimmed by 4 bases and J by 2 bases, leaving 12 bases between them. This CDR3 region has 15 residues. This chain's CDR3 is CASSSRGGGNQPQHF. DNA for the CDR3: TGTGCCAGCAGTTCCAGGGGAGGGGGCAATCAGCCCCAGCATTTT.

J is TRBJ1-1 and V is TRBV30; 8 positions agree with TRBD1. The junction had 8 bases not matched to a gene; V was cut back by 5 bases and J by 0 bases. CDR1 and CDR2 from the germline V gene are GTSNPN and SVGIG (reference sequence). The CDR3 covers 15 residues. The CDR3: CAWDRQGYVNTEAFF. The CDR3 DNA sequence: TGTGCCTGGGATCGACAGGGGTACGTGAACACTGAAGCTTTCTTT.

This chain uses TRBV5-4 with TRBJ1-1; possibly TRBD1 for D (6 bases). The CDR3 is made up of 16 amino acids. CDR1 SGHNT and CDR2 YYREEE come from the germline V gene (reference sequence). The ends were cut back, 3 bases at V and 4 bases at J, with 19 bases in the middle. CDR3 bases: TGTGCCAGCAGCTCCAACAGGGAAGTTTGGGGCACTGAAGCTTTCTTT. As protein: CASSSNREVWGTEAFF.

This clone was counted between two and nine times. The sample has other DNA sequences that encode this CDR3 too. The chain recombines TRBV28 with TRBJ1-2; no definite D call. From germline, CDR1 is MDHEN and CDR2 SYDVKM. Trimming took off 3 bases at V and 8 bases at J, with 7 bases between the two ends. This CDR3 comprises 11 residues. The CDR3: CASSLGRGYTF. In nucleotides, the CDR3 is TGTGCCAGCAGTTTGGGGAGGGGCTACACCTTC.

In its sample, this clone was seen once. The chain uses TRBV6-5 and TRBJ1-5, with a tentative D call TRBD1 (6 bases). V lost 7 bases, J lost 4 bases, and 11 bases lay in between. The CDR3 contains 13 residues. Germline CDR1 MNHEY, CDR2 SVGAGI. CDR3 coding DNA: TGTGCCAGCACCCTAGGGGGAAATCAGCCCCAGCATTTT. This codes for CASTLGGNQPQHF.

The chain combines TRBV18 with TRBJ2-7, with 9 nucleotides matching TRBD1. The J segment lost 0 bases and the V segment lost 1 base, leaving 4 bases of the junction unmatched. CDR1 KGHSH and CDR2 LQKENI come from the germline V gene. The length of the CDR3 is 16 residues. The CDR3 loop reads CASSPRGQGSSYEQYF. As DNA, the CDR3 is TGTGCCAGCTCACCACGAGGACAGGGGAGCTCCTACGAGCAGTACTTC.

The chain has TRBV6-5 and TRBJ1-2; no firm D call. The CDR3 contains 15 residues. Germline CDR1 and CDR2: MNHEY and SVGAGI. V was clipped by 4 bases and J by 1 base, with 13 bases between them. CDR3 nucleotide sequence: TGTGCCAGCAGTTCCCTTACATCCTTTAACTATGGCTACACCTTC. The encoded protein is CASSSLTSFNYGYTF.

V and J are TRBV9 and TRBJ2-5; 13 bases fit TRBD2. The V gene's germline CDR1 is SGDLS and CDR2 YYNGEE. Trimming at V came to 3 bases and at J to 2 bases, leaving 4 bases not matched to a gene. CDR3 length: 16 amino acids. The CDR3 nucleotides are TGTGCCAGCAGCGCGACTAGCGGGGGGCCTCAAGAGACCCAGTACTTC. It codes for CASSATSGGPQETQYF.

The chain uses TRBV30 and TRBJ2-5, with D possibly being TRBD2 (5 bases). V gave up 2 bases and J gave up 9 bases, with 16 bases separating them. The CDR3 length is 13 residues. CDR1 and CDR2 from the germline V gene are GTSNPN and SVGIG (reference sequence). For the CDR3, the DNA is TGTGCCTGGAGTCCTAGCCGCTCCAACCCCCAGTACTTC. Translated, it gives CAWSPSRSNPQYF.

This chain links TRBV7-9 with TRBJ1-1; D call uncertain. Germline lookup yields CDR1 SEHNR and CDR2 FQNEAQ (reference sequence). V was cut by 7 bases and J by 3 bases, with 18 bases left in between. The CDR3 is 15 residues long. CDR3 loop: CASTPEIRGHTEAFF. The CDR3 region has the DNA TGTGCCAGCACCCCCGAAATCAGAGGGCACACTGAAGCTTTCTTT.

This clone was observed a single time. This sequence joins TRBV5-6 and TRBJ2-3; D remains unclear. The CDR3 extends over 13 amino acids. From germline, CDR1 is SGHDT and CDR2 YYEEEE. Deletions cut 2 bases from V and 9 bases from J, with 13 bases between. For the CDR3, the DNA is TGTGCCAGCAGCTTCGATGATGGGTACACGCAGTATTTT. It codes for CASSFDDGYTQYF.